A selection of T cell receptor beta chains follows, all from one sample in a study of CD8+ T cells in alopecia areata. Here immunoSEQ multiplex PCR was the method, and the copy in TCRdb shows in-frame clones only, minus some. The sample comprises tens of thousands of clones, about 96% of which are singletons, and 20% to 30% rests with the top ten. The sample consisted of CD8+ T cells sorted from blood, taken at week 0. The receptors stem from a human donor with alopecia areata. CDR3s include the opening cysteine and the closing phenylalanine or tryptophan. The D gene is left open where the match is weak. Part of the rows lack a size; the others show once, few, many or a class for expanded clones.

CDR3 protein: CASSPWTGRNEQYF
CDR3 DNA: TGTGCCAGTAGTCCCTGGACAGGACGAAACGAGCAGTACTTC
clone size: -
D gene: TRBD1
J gene: TRBJ2-7
V gene: TRBV19

CDR3 protein: CASSQGGRGFETQYF
CDR3 DNA: TGCGCCAGCAGCCAAGGGGGCAGGGGGTTCGAGACCCAGTACTTC
clone size: -
D gene: TRBD1
J gene: TRBJ2-5
V gene: TRBV4-1

CDR3 protein: CASSLHPGTQNTGELFF
CDR3 DNA: TGTGCCAGCAGCCTCCATCCCGGGACACAAAACACCGGGGAGCTGTTTTTT
clone size: -
D gene: -
J gene: TRBJ2-2
V gene: TRBV7-6

CDR3 protein: CASSQSWQGSNEKLFF
CDR3 DNA: TGCGCCAGCAGTCAATCCTGGCAGGGCTCTAATGAAAAACTGTTTTTT
clone size: -
D gene: -
J gene: TRBJ1-4
V gene: TRBV23-1

CDR3 protein: CATSRNAGANEQFF
CDR3 DNA: TGTGCCACCAGCAGGAACGCGGGGGCCAATGAGCAGTTCTTC
clone size: -
D gene: -
J gene: TRBJ2-1
V gene: TRBV15

CDR3 protein: CASSHDAGWPDTQYF
CDR3 DNA: TGTGCCAGCAGCCATGACGCGGGGTGGCCAGATACGCAGTATTTT
clone size: -
D gene: -
J gene: TRBJ2-3
V gene: TRBV27

CDR3 protein: CASSPFGNNEQFF
CDR3 DNA: TGTGCCAGCTCACCCTTTGGGAACAATGAGCAGTTCTTC
clone size: -
D gene: -
J gene: TRBJ2-1
V gene: TRBV18

CDR3 protein: CASSYDRGNSYEQYF
CDR3 DNA: TGTGCCAGCAGTTACGACAGGGGGAACTCCTACGAGCAGTACTTC
clone size: -
D gene: TRBD1
J gene: TRBJ2-7
V gene: TRBV6-6

CDR3 protein: CASSLDSYNEQFF
CDR3 DNA: TGTGCCAGCAGCCTGGACAGTTACAATGAGCAGTTCTTC
clone size: -
D gene: -
J gene: TRBJ2-1
V gene: TRBV13

CDR3 protein: CASSEAGAGTEAFF
CDR3 DNA: TGTGCCAGCAGCGAAGCAGGGGCGGGAACTGAAGCTTTCTTT
clone size: -
D gene: -
J gene: TRBJ1-1
V gene: TRBV2

CDR3 protein: CASSTKPSGPYNTDTQYF
CDR3 DNA: TGTGCCAGTAGTACCAAACCTAGCGGCCCATACAACACAGATACGCAGTATTTT
clone size: -
D gene: TRBD2
J gene: TRBJ2-3
V gene: TRBV19

CDR3 protein: CSAVGFHRDNQPQHF
CDR3 DNA: TGCAGCGCGGTGGGCTTTCACAGGGACAATCAGCCCCAGCATTTT
clone size: -
D gene: -
J gene: TRBJ1-5
V gene: TRBV29-1

CDR3 protein: CASSPGQVESANYGYTF
CDR3 DNA: TGCGCCAGCAGTCCGGGACAGGTGGAATCTGCTAACTATGGCTACACCTTC
clone size: -
D gene: TRBD1
J gene: TRBJ1-2
V gene: TRBV23-1

CDR3 protein: CASSEGYEQYF
CDR3 DNA: TGCGCCAGCAGTGAGGGTTACGAGCAGTACTTC
clone size: -
D gene: -
J gene: TRBJ2-7
V gene: TRBV10-2

CDR3 protein: CASSTYRVAVETDTQYF
CDR3 DNA: TGTGCCAGCAGTACTTACAGGGTCGCGGTGGAGACAGATACGCAGTATTTT
clone size: -
D gene: -
J gene: TRBJ2-3
V gene: TRBV7-2

CDR3 protein: CASSLGGSSYEQYF
CDR3 DNA: TGTGCCAGCAGCTTAGGCGGAAGCTCCTACGAGCAGTACTTC
clone size: -
D gene: -
J gene: TRBJ2-7
V gene: TRBV11-2

CDR3 protein: CSVDEADGNEQFF
CDR3 DNA: TGCAGCGTTGACGAGGCTGACGGGAATGAGCAGTTCTTC
clone size: few
D gene: -
J gene: TRBJ2-1
V gene: TRBV29-1

CDR3 protein: CASSLLGDYGYTF
CDR3 DNA: TGTGCCAGCAGCTTACTAGGGGACTATGGCTACACCTTC
clone size: -
D gene: -
J gene: TRBJ1-2
V gene: TRBV7-9

CDR3 protein: CASSTSRSSEAFF
CDR3 DNA: TGTGCCAGCAGCACTTCGCGGTCGTCTGAAGCTTTCTTT
clone size: -
D gene: -
J gene: TRBJ1-1
V gene: TRBV27

CDR3 protein: CASSSPLQGILEQYF
CDR3 DNA: TGTGCCAGCAGTTCCCCCCTCCAGGGTATTCTCGAGCAGTACTTC
clone size: -
D gene: -
J gene: TRBJ2-7
V gene: TRBV6-5

CDR3 protein: CASSPGGSEQFF
CDR3 DNA: TGTGCCAGCAGCCCCGGCGGCTCGGAGCAGTTCTTC
clone size: -
D gene: -
J gene: TRBJ2-1
V gene: TRBV5-4

CDR3 protein: CASSEEIMNTEAFF
CDR3 DNA: TGTGCCAGCAGTGAGGAGATAATGAACACTGAAGCTTTCTTT
clone size: -
D gene: -
J gene: TRBJ1-1
V gene: TRBV6-1

CDR3 protein: CSVRDRVSYEQYF
CDR3 DNA: TGCAGCGTCCGAGACAGGGTTTCCTACGAGCAGTACTTC
clone size: -
D gene: TRBD1
J gene: TRBJ2-7
V gene: TRBV29-1

CDR3 protein: CASSYVPYEQYF
CDR3 DNA: TGTGCCAGCAGCTACGTCCCCTACGAGCAGTACTTC
clone size: -
D gene: -
J gene: TRBJ2-7
V gene: TRBV6-6

CDR3 protein: CATRYDGGAQETQYF
CDR3 DNA: TGTGCCACCAGGTACGACGGGGGGGCCCAAGAGACCCAGTACTTC
clone size: -
D gene: TRBD2
J gene: TRBJ2-5
V gene: TRBV15

CDR3 protein: CAIDKRTSGNEQFF
CDR3 DNA: TGTGCCATCGATAAACGGACATCAGGCAATGAGCAGTTCTTC
clone size: -
D gene: -
J gene: TRBJ2-1
V gene: TRBV7-9

CDR3 protein: CASNTERGTYNEQFF
CDR3 DNA: TGTGCCAGCAACACAGAGCGGGGAACTTACAATGAGCAGTTCTTC
clone size: once
D gene: TRBD2
J gene: TRBJ2-1
V gene: TRBV6-1

CDR3 protein: CASSFDRAREQYF
CDR3 DNA: TGTGCCAGCAGTTTCGACAGGGCCCGCGAGCAGTACTTC
clone size: -
D gene: TRBD1
J gene: TRBJ2-7
V gene: TRBV27

CDR3 protein: CASSQTGLQETQYF
CDR3 DNA: TGTGCCAGCAGCCAAACGGGACTACAAGAGACCCAGTACTTC
clone size: -
D gene: TRBD2
J gene: TRBJ2-5
V gene: TRBV7-2

CDR3 protein: CASSLQQSSYNEQFF
CDR3 DNA: TGTGCCAGCAGCTTGCAACAGAGCTCCTACAATGAGCAGTTCTTC
clone size: few
D gene: -
J gene: TRBJ2-1
V gene: TRBV7-2

CDR3 protein: CASSSRDGSYEQYF
CDR3 DNA: TGTGCCAGCAGTTCGAGGGACGGTTCCTACGAGCAGTACTTC
clone size: -
D gene: -
J gene: TRBJ2-7
V gene: TRBV6-5

CDR3 protein: CASSFWTGGSYEQYF
CDR3 DNA: TGTGCCAGCAGCTTTTGGACAGGGGGCTCCTACGAGCAGTACTTC
clone size: -
D gene: TRBD1
J gene: TRBJ2-7
V gene: TRBV7-9

CDR3 protein: CASSYGDGATDTQYF
CDR3 DNA: TGTGCCAGCAGTTATGGCGACGGGGCCACAGATACGCAGTATTTT
clone size: once
D gene: -
J gene: TRBJ2-3
V gene: TRBV6-6

CDR3 protein: CASSQGAGDTEAFF
CDR3 DNA: TGTGCCAGCAGCCAAGGGGCAGGGGACACTGAAGCTTTCTTT
clone size: -
D gene: -
J gene: TRBJ1-1
V gene: TRBV14

CDR3 protein: CASSFGTSGSYEQYF
CDR3 DNA: TGCGCCAGCAGCTTTGGGACTAGCGGCTCCTACGAGCAGTACTTC
clone size: -
D gene: TRBD2
J gene: TRBJ2-7
V gene: TRBV5-1

CDR3 protein: CSVSRGSTDTQYF
CDR3 DNA: TGCAGCGTTTCTCGGGGAAGCACAGATACGCAGTATTTT
clone size: -
D gene: -
J gene: TRBJ2-3
V gene: TRBV29-1

CDR3 protein: CASSPGIGGGPYNEQFF
CDR3 DNA: TGCGCCAGCAGCCCAGGTATAGGCGGGGGCCCCTACAATGAGCAGTTCTTC
clone size: -
D gene: -
J gene: TRBJ2-1
V gene: TRBV4-1

CDR3 protein: CASSLAGGAVNTEAFF
CDR3 DNA: TGTGCCAGCAGCTTAGCCGGGGGTGCGGTGAACACTGAAGCTTTCTTT
clone size: -
D gene: -
J gene: TRBJ1-1
V gene: TRBV7-6

CDR3 protein: CASSHGGGNGGEYF
CDR3 DNA: TGTGCCAGCAGCCACGGCGGGGGCAATGGAGGGGAGTACTTC
clone size: -
D gene: -
J gene: TRBJ2-7
V gene: TRBV5-5

CDR3 protein: CASSIGVSQPQHF
CDR3 DNA: TGTGCCAGTAGTATTGGGGTAAGCCAGCCCCAGCATTTT
clone size: few
D gene: -
J gene: TRBJ1-5
V gene: TRBV19

CDR3 protein: CASSLRGRTTDTQYF
CDR3 DNA: TGTGCCAGCAGCTTGCGGGGGAGGACCACAGATACGCAGTATTTT
clone size: -
D gene: -
J gene: TRBJ2-3
V gene: TRBV5-6

CDR3 protein: CASSLAGGYYNEQFF
CDR3 DNA: TGTGCCAGCAGCTTAGCGGGGGGGTACTACAATGAGCAGTTCTTC
clone size: -
D gene: TRBD2
J gene: TRBJ2-1
V gene: TRBV13

CDR3 protein: CASSRQGSNQPQHF
CDR3 DNA: TGTGCCAGCAGTCGGCAGGGCAGCAATCAGCCCCAGCATTTT
clone size: -
D gene: -
J gene: TRBJ1-5
V gene: TRBV27

CDR3 protein: CASGTSGGNEQFF
CDR3 DNA: TGTGCCAGCGGGACTAGCGGGGGTAATGAGCAGTTCTTC
clone size: -
D gene: TRBD2
J gene: TRBJ2-1
V gene: TRBV6-5

CDR3 protein: CASSQREHYGYTF
CDR3 DNA: TGTGCCAGCAGCCAGCGGGAGCACTATGGCTACACCTTC
clone size: -
D gene: -
J gene: TRBJ1-2
V gene: TRBV13

CDR3 protein: CASSFTGGNEQFF
CDR3 DNA: TGTGCCAGCAGTTTTACAGGGGGCAATGAGCAGTTCTTC
clone size: -
D gene: TRBD1
J gene: TRBJ2-1
V gene: TRBV27

CDR3 protein: CASSPRQSYEQYF
CDR3 DNA: TGTGCCAGCAGCCCACGACAGTCCTACGAGCAGTACTTC
clone size: -
D gene: -
J gene: TRBJ2-7
V gene: TRBV7-9

CDR3 protein: CSVGQEVLEAFF
CDR3 DNA: TGCAGCGTCGGACAGGAAGTACTTGAAGCTTTCTTT
clone size: once
D gene: TRBD1
J gene: TRBJ1-1
V gene: TRBV29-1

CDR3 protein: CAIPGIAGELFF
CDR3 DNA: TGCGCCATCCCGGGGATCGCCGGGGAGCTGTTTTTT
clone size: -
D gene: -
J gene: TRBJ2-2
V gene: TRBV4-1

CDR3 protein: CASSLATGSHEQYF
CDR3 DNA: TGTGCCAGCAGCTTAGCGACAGGGAGCCACGAGCAGTACTTC
clone size: -
D gene: TRBD1
J gene: TRBJ2-7
V gene: TRBV7-2

CDR3 protein: CASSQPFPTGRLGTDTQYF
CDR3 DNA: TGTGCCAGCAGCCAACCGTTCCCGACAGGGCGCCTGGGAACAGATACGCAGTATTTT
clone size: -
D gene: TRBD1
J gene: TRBJ2-3
V gene: TRBV4-2

CDR3 protein: CASSVSGVEQFF
CDR3 DNA: TGTGCCAGCAGCGTCTCAGGGGTTGAGCAGTTCTTC
clone size: once
D gene: -
J gene: TRBJ2-1
V gene: TRBV5-4